This T cell receptor (beta chain) derives from a study of tumor and adjacent non-tumor tissue in lung cancer. At the level of the study: Patients comprised about a dozen adenocarcinoma, a couple of squamous cell carcinoma and 1 small cell lung cancer. Patients were aged roughly 30 to 76, nine to eleven men and roughly 5 women, stage I to III.

The template was RNA from unsorted bulk tissue. Germline-derived CDR1 and CDR2 are SGHKS and YYEKEE (reference sequence). This CDR3 comprises 15 residues. A modified ARM-PCR protocol with three rounds of nested PCR amplified TCRbeta. TCRdb redid the calling of the multiplex PCR reads with MiXCR, one entry per CDR3 protein. The sample records over 110,000 distinct CDR3 sequences, about 71% being singletons. With respect to this clonotype: The antigen is unknown. One end of the junction is discordant with germline, which a read error may explain.

Overall study findings and caveats: Tumor tissue had significantly higher TCR diversity than normal lung.

This sequence was found in a man in his sixties with small cell lung cancer. The rearrangement joins TRBV5-5 to TRBJ2-1; 13 bases match TRBD2. The specimen was lung tumor tissue. The CDR3 region has the DNA TGTGCCAGCAGCTTTGCCGGGACTAGCGGGATGGAGCAGTTCTTT. This codes for CASSFAGTSGMEQFF.